The T cell receptor (beta chain) under discussion was sequenced for a study of cytomegalovirus exposure and HLA in healthy donors. Libraries were prepared by immunoSEQ multiplex PCR; TCRdb keeps only in-frame clonotypes and omits some of them. Of about 120,000 clones listed, roughly nine tenths were seen once; the top ten hold under 2%. V gave up 3 bases and J gave up 6 bases; unmatched junction bases: 7. Germline loops: CDR1 GTSNPN, CDR2 SVGIG (reference sequence). The length of the CDR3 is 15 residues. V gene TRBV30 combines with J gene TRBJ2-2; 10 bases map to TRBD2. Sequencing was carried out using PBMCs. This TCR came from a woman aged 18-29 years in good health and CMV-seronegative. The CDR3 reads CAWSELAGYSGELFF. The CDR3 DNA reads TGTGCCTGGAGCGAACTAGCGGGATATTCCGGGGAGCTGTTTTTT.